Reported below is one T cell receptor beta chain. This clonotype was counted between two and nine times. Its binding antigen is unknown. Within one base of it there is no much larger clone, and no base qualities were kept. This entry comes from a study of identical twins (dated by TCRdb to the mid-2010s). A note on the overall study: To test whether fetal clonotypes persist, the study used deep sequencing on TCR alpha and beta repertoires from monozygotic twins, unrelated adults of various ages, and cord blood. To rule out contamination, the twin experiments were replicated at different times with different library preparation protocols.

Only healthy Caucasian donors were included. The twin cohort consisted of three pairs of female monozygotic twins, all aged roughly 18 to 29 years. Positive isolation kits from Invitrogen were used to isolate CD4+ and CD8+ T cell populations. The method behind the library was 5' RACE. Sequencing instrument: Illumina HiSeq 2000. Template switching added a universal primer binding site, and the final cDNA carried a unique molecular identifier that allowed TCR cDNA molecules to be counted accurately. Specific primers in the conserved constant-segment region were used to synthesize first-strand cDNA for the TCR alpha and beta chains. Each cDNA library was double barcoded, with a SMART-Mk sample barcode plus Illumina barcodes, to control for contamination. TruSeq adapter sequences along with Illumina sample barcodes were introduced in two successive PCR steps. The Illumina HiSeq platform was used with custom primers to sequence TCR alpha and beta cDNA libraries. Per the authors' processing: MiGEC processed the raw reads to extract unique molecular identifiers, while MiXCR was used to determine the CDR3 positions. For each individual, recombination models were inferred using an EM algorithm with the repgenHMM and IGoR tools. Shared clonotypes were analyzed with the tcR package in R, and sharing was normalized by the product of cloneset sizes. To study raw recombination without the effects of thymic and clonal selection, out-of-frame nonproductive sequences were analyzed. In-frame beta chains were kept once TCRdb had trimmed the public reads at Q25 with fastp and called clones with MiXCR. For every CDR3 protein sequence, its rows merge into one entry that carries the most common genes and DNA. TCRdb's processing, not the authors' own work, is the source of the V and J calls. For this sample there are around 230,000 distinct CDR3 sequences; 5.5% to 7.5% appear just once. 13% to 15% of the sample is in the top ten clones.

The cysteine opens and the phenylalanine closes a CDR3 of 13 amino acids. Solely the CDR3 DNA is kept, with 39 bases framed from the first base. The V and J ends are trimmed by 8 bases and 0 bases, leaving 14 bases between them. Based on the germline V gene (reference sequence), the CDR1 and CDR2 sequences are DFQATT and SNEGSKA. The research as a whole found: Abundant cord blood beta clonotypes carried fewer insertions; young adult naive repertoires showed a weaker similar trend, while memory repertoires showed none. Recombination models systematically underestimated out-of-frame TCR alpha sharing in monozygotic twins but agreed with sharing between unrelated individuals. Zero-insertion analyses could be partly confounded by invariant T cells such as MAIT and iNKT, though diverse VJ usage argued against such confounding for most clonotypes. Because the same donors could not be followed over many years, the conclusions relied on cross-sectional statistical analysis. In beta out-of-frame sequences, excess twin sharing was weaker, because having fewer shared sequences lowered the signal-to-noise ratio. Compared with coincidental sharing between unrelated individuals, out-of-frame TCR alpha sequences shared between twins showed an excess of sequences with low generation probability.

These data were also filed under a second study, of T cells expressing NK-cell markers. The second study's authors report: Eight or nine donors provided sorted CD3+CD56+NKG2C+, CD3+CD56+NKG2C- and CD3+CD56-NKG2C+ T-cell subsets, whose TCR beta-chain repertoires were profiled. Among the eight sequenced donors, seven were HCMV-seropositive and one was HCMV-seronegative. In several experiments an anti-gammadeltaTCR antibody was added to restrict sorting to alphabetaTCR-expressing T cells. In more than five donors, the dominant CD3+CD56+NKG2C+ clonotypes were found to rank among the top 10 CD8+ clonotypes and to make up 1.0-7.0% of CD8+ T cells. Those dominant clonotypes were again the most abundant among CD3+CD56-NKG2C+ cells in a handful of donors, at roughly 28.3-60.1%. Whether the expanded NKG2C-expressing T cell clones were specific for HCMV antigens was left unclear. The eight sequenced donors were randomly selected healthy volunteers, three men and five women. To determine HCMV serostatus, a commercial ELISA kit was used to detect HCMV-specific IgG in serum. MIGEC handled demultiplexing of the reads and grouping by UMI, while MiTCR was used to assemble and quantify clonotypes. To remove erroneous sequences, TCR cDNA sequences were retained only when supported by two or more reads. Downstream repertoire analysis used the tcR package, and clonotypes were matched across fractions by CDR3 nucleotide sequence plus V segment. VDJmatch was used to annotate antigen specificity against VDJdb, with one amino acid substitution in CDR3 allowed.

This clonotype was obtained from a woman under 30 in good health. Material: CD8+ T cells sorted from blood. The rearrangement joined TRBV20-1 to TRBJ2-7, with no confident D gene call. The DNA reads TGCAGTTCCCCTATGGGTGCCTCCTACGAGCAGTACTTC. The encoded protein is CSSPMGASYEQYF.